The next 12 T cell receptor beta chains were all read from a single sample in a study of STAT3 mutations in large granular lymphocyte leukemia. Overall study findings and caveats: In T-cell large granular lymphocyte leukemia, about half of patients showed multiple immunodominant subclonotypes.

Antigens for these TCRs are unknown. Sequencing used immunoSEQ multiplex PCR; TCRdb keeps in-frame clones, though not all of them. The sample shows 2,500 to 3,500 clones, 43% of them seen only once. Sequenced input: peripheral blood mononuclear cells. These receptor sequences come from a man between 45 and 60 years old with T-cell large granular lymphocyte leukemia. Some clones in this sample may be carry-over from other donors' samples.

The chain uses TRBV7-9 and TRBJ2-5, with TRBD2 identical over 7 bases. The CDR3 sequence is 16 residues long. Germline CDR1 reads SEHNR; CDR2 reads FQNEAQ (reference sequence). V was pared by 5 bases and J by 4 bases, with 13 bases of the junction left unmatched. The CDR3 loop is CASSPPLGEGSETQYF. The DNA of the CDR3 is TGTGCCAGCAGCCCCCCTCTGGGGGAGGGGTCAGAGACCCAGTACTTC.

CDR3 DNA: TGTGCCAGCAGCATCGATCACCCAAGCGGGGAGCTGTTTTTT. Translation gives CASSIDHPSGELFF. This sequence joins TRBV11-3 and TRBJ2-2; D gene unclear. Trimming removed 5 bases at V and 7 bases at J, with 14 bases between. CDR1 is SGHNT and CDR2 is YENEEA in the germline V gene. The CDR3 loop spans 14 amino acids. The full variable domain, rest sourced from reference TRBV11-3 and TRBJ2-2, is EAGVVQSPRYKIIEKKQPVAFWCNPISGHNTLYWYLQNLGQGPELLIRYENEEAVDDSQLPKDRFSAERLKGVDSTLKIQPAELGDSAVYLCASSIDHPSGELFFGEGSRLTVL.

The V gene is TRBV18, the J gene TRBJ1-1; D uncertain. CDR3 length equals 15 residues. Trimming stripped 3 bases from V and 0 bases from J, with 11 bases between. Germline V lookup: CDR1 KGHSH, CDR2 LQKENI. This CDR3 reads CASSPEGMVNTEAFF. CDR3 coding DNA: TGTGCCAGCTCACCGGAGGGAATGGTGAACACTGAAGCTTTCTTT.

The chain joins TRBV4-3 to TRBJ1-5; D might be TRBD1 (5 bases). The CDR3 is made up of 14 amino acids. The germline V gene has CDR1 LGHNA and CDR2 YSLEER. V lost 6 bases to trimming and J lost 6 bases, with 15 bases between them. This CDR3 reads CASSLIRGGQPQHF. The CDR3 coding sequence is TGCGCCAGCAGTCTTATCCGGGGCGGTCAGCCCCAGCATTTT.

By share of the sample, this clone is large. The V call is TRBV5-1, the J call TRBJ2-7, with D perhaps matching TRBD2 (6 bases). Trimming pared 0 bases from V and 3 bases from J, leaving 10 bases between. The CDR3 sequence is 14 residues long. The germline V gene has CDR1 SGHRS and CDR2 YFSETQ. In DNA form, the CDR3 reads TGCGCCAGCAGCTTGGGGTTTAGCGGCTACGAGCAGTACTTC. It translates to CASSLGFSGYEQYF.

The J gene is TRBJ1-5, the V gene TRBV19, with TRBD1 identical over 8 bases. Germline V gene lookup returns CDR1 LNHDA and CDR2 SQIVND (reference sequence). This CDR3 region has 15 residues. V gave up 3 bases and J gave up 9 bases; unmatched junction bases: 10. The CDR3 here is CASSIQGAARGPQHF. In DNA form, the CDR3 reads TGTGCCAGTAGTATCCAGGGGGCAGCCAGAGGGCCCCAGCATTTT.

This clone is medium-sized in the sample. The gene calls are TRBV5-1 and TRBJ1-2, with TRBD1 as a possible D gene (5 bases). The CDR3 covers 13 residues. Germline CDR1 SGHRS, CDR2 YFSETQ. V was trimmed by 0 bases and J by 8 bases, leaving 11 bases between them. Written as DNA, the CDR3 is TGCGCCAGCAGCTTGGGCACAGGAGGCGGCTACACCTTC. It is translated as CASSLGTGGGYTF.

The chain employs TRBV5-1 and TRBJ1-5; D call uncertain. V lost 0 bases and J 4 bases, leaving 11 bases between the germline ends. Germline CDR1 reads SGHRS; CDR2 reads YFSETQ. The CDR3 extends over 15 amino acids. CDR3 sequence reads: CASSLAGGRNQPQHF. DNA of the CDR3: TGCGCCAGCAGCTTGGCGGGAGGGCGAAATCAGCCCCAGCATTTT.

The genes are TRBV19 and TRBJ1-2; a weak D match, TRBD1 (5 bases). CDR1 and CDR2 from the germline V gene are LNHDA and SQIVND (reference sequence). CDR3 length equals 13 residues. The V and J ends lost 5 bases and 5 bases respectively, with 12 bases between them. The CDR3 spells CASSPGAIYGYTF. For the CDR3, the DNA is TGTGCCAGTAGTCCTGGGGCCATTTATGGCTACACCTTC.

The chain is built from TRBV5-1 and TRBJ2-3; 10 positions agree with TRBD2. CDR1 is SGHRS and CDR2 is YFSETQ in the germline V gene. V dropped 0 bases and J dropped 0; count of bases not matched to a gene: 1. CDR3 length: 16 amino acids. As DNA, the CDR3 is TGCGCCAGCAGCTTGGTGACTAGCGGGAGCACAGATACGCAGTATTTT. Translated: CASSLVTSGSTDTQYF.

By sample share, this clone is medium-sized. This chain uses TRBV5-1 with TRBJ2-7, with D uncertain. Trimming removed 1 base at V and 7 bases at J, with 18 bases between. The germline V gene encodes CDR1 SGHRS and CDR2 YFSETQ. There are 15 residues in the CDR3. CDR3 residues: CASSLSIWQPGEQYF. The CDR3 bases are TGCGCCAGCAGCTTGTCTATTTGGCAACCTGGGGAGCAGTACTTC.

CDR3 region: CASRGGGDTQYF. CDR3 DNA sequence: TGTGCCAGCAGGGGCGGAGGAGATACGCAGTATTTT. The genes are TRBV13 and TRBJ2-3, with D possibly TRBD2 on 5 matching bases. Trimming removed 6 bases from V and 5 bases from J, with 9 bases in between. The CDR3 is 12 residues long. Germline CDR1 and CDR2: PRHDT and FYEKMQ (reference sequence).